The T cell receptor (beta chain) under discussion was sequenced for a study of vaccination and CD4 T cells after COVID-19. Study-wide context: Control cultures were given a CEFX pool, an HIV-1 Nef pool, or no peptide.

V gave up 9 bases and J gave up 8 bases; unmatched junction bases: 15. The germline V gene encodes CDR1 KGHSH and CDR2 LQKENI. CDR3 size: 14 residues. In the case of this clonotype: Antigen specificity is unknown.

The treatment: roughly 10-day PBMC culture with coronavirus spike peptide pools or control peptides (ViraFEST assay). Cultured CD4+ T-cell DNA underwent Oncomine TCR Beta short-read sequencing. Genomic DNA was isolated from CD4+ T cells that had been cultured. TCRdb passed the PCR reads through MiXCR, listing each CDR3 protein once. The data hold 20,000 or so distinct CDR3 sequences, with around three fifths observed a single time. The sequence was obtained from a human donor who had recovered from COVID-19. The rearrangement uses TRBV18 and TRBJ1-2, with 7 bases fitting TRBD1. Sequenced input: CD4+ T cells from blood, cultured in vitro. The CDR3 DNA reads as TGTGCCAGTTATAATGACAGGGAGGCAAAAGGCTACACCTTC. Translated: CASYNDREAKGYTF. The complete variable domain, with remaining parts taken from reference TRBV18 and TRBJ1-2, reads NAGVMQNPRHLVRRRGQEARLRCSPMKGHSHVYWYRQLPEEGLKFMVYLQKENIIDESGMPKERFSAEFPKEGPSILRIQQVVRGDSAAYFCASYNDREAKGYTFGSGTRLTVV.